The 7 T cell receptor beta chains listed next were all sequenced from one sample in a study of blood T cell repertoires in COVID-19 (dated by TCRdb to the early 2020s). Preparation of the library involved the immunoSEQ multiplex PCR assay. TCRdb carries this immuneACCESS record with in-frame sequences only. Its versions omit some clonotypes, under half of them owing to an unresolved V gene in the studies checked, with the rest unexplained. The sample table records over 65,000 clones; 75% to 90% of these occur just once. The top ten hold 25% to 30% of the sample. Sequencing was performed on peripheral blood. The receptors shown here come from a man aged 45-65 years with active or convalescent COVID-19.

The V call is TRBV10-2, the J call TRBJ1-3, with TRBD1 matching over 9 bases. There are 15 residues in the CDR3. V lost 6 bases to trimming and J lost 2 bases; unmatched junction nucleotides: 5. Looked up from germline, CDR1 is WSHSY and CDR2 is SAAADI. The CDR3 DNA sequence: TGCGCCAGCAGGGAGGGACAGGGAGCTGGAAACACCATATATTTT. It encodes CASREGQGAGNTIYF.

The gene calls are TRBV6-5 and TRBJ2-2, with TRBD1 as a possible D gene (6 bases). This CDR3 region has 16 residues. V lost 2 bases and J 5 bases, leaving 15 bases between the germline ends. CDR1 and CDR2 (germline): MNHEY, SVGAGI. The CDR3 is CASSYTSGHQTGELFF. CDR3 DNA sequence: TGTGCCAGCAGTTACACTTCGGGACACCAAACCGGGGAGCTGTTTTTT.

The chain combines TRBV7-9 with TRBJ2-7, with a tentative D call TRBD1 (6 bases). The germline CDR1 and CDR2 sequences are SEHNR and FQNEAQ (reference sequence). Trimming took 4 bases from V and 3 from J, leaving 10 bases between them. This CDR3 is built from 13 residues. DNA for the CDR3: TGTGCCAGCAGCTCGGACAGCCACTACGAGCAGTACTTC. Amino acid sequence: CASSSDSHYEQYF. Drawing the rest from reference TRBV7-9 and TRBJ2-7, the complete variable domain is DTGVSQNPRHKITKRGQNVTFRCDPISEHNRLYWYRQTLGQGPEFLTYFQNEAQLEKSRLLSDRFSAERPKGSFSTLEIQRTEQGDSAMYLCASSSDSHYEQYFGPGTRLTVT.

This clone occurred many times. V gene TRBV4-1 combines with J gene TRBJ2-1, with a tentative D call TRBD2 (5 bases). Germline CDR1 MGHRA, CDR2 YSYEKL. This CDR3 contains 14 residues. The ends were cut back, 4 bases at V and 4 bases at J, with 11 bases in the middle. The DNA of the CDR3 is TGCGCCAGCAGCCGGGAGACTGGGTACAATGAGCAGTTCTTC. This gives the protein CASSRETGYNEQFF.

V gene TRBV19 combines with J gene TRBJ2-5, with a possible D match to TRBD2 (6 bases). This CDR3 is 12 amino acids long. Germline CDR1 and CDR2: LNHDA and SQIVND (reference sequence). V gave up 3 bases and J gave up 4 bases, with 6 bases separating them. CDR3 DNA: TGTGCCAGTAGTATCGGGGGAGAGACCCAGTACTTC. This encodes CASSIGGETQYF.

The CDR3 region has the DNA TGTGCCACGGGGCCACGGAACACCGGGGAGCTGTTTTTT. Its translation: CATGPRNTGELFF. The chain joins TRBV24-1 to TRBJ2-2, with TRBD1 as a possible D gene (5 bases). The ends were cut back, 10 bases at V and 1 base at J, with 9 bases in the middle. Germline CDR1 reads KGHDR; CDR2 reads SFDVKD. This CDR3 spans 13 amino acids.

This chain connects TRBV10-1 to TRBJ2-3; 15 nucleotides align to TRBD2. V trimming: 0 bases; J trimming: 4 bases; junction bases outside the gene matches: 8. Germline-derived CDR1 and CDR2 are WNHNN and SYGVQD (reference sequence). The CDR3 runs 19 residues. The chain's CDR3 is CASSESTQGLAGGPDTQYF. Written as DNA, the CDR3 is TGCGCCAGCAGTGAGTCGACTCAGGGACTAGCGGGGGGTCCAGATACGCAGTATTTT.